This TCR beta chain was obtained from a study of STAT5B mutations in CD4+ large granular lymphocyte leukemia (dated by TCRdb to between 2021 and 2024). Concerning the study at large: Among healthy controls, the CDR3 'QG' motif was associated with a particular HLA allele. TCRbeta repertoires of CD4+ T-cell large granular lymphocyte leukemia patients were compared with those of healthy blood donors. Flow cytometry on FACSCanto II or FACSVerse confirmed that purified fractions exceeded 95% purity among lymphocytes. Summary of the overall study and its limitations: The data were not HLA-matched, and the higher clonality in CD4+ T-LGLL than in CD8+ T-LGLL could be due to the relatively small sample size. Compared with healthy CD4+ repertoires, CD4-sorted patient repertoires appeared more clonal, and this difference remained even after the putative leukemic clones were removed. Main leukemic clonotypes were private to each patient, although over 20% of the main leukemic clonotypes were found at low frequency in the non-leukemic repertoires of other patients. Enrichment of TRBV06-family usage was observed among the top patient clones (8/27) relative to healthy controls (2/35).

CDR1 and CDR2, looked up from the germline V gene, are MNHNS and SASEGT. V is reduced by 2 bases and J by 3 bases, leaving a spacing of 1 base between them. Inclusive of the bounding cysteine and phenylalanine, the CDR3 is 11 residues long. Here the CDR3 DNA is all that survives: 33 bases in frame from base 1. The immunoSEQ assay at survey resolution was applied to genomic DNA for sequencing of TCRbeta rearrangements. As for the authors' bioinformatics: In the TCR sequencing data, the lowest productive clonotype frequency that could be detected was 2.59 x 10-5. Only productive TCRbeta rearrangements, defined as complete and in-frame sequences, were included in the analyses. Sample clonality was computed as Simpson clonality in the immunoSEQ Analyzer version 3.0. Clones were grouped by frequency into very rare, small, medium, large (1-20%) or hyperexpanded (>20%) categories. Generation probabilities were estimated with OLGA 1.2.3, V-gene circos plots were generated with VDJtools, specificities were searched for in VDJdb, and CDR3 motifs were identified with GLIPH. Held by TCRdb, this immuneACCESS table contains in-frame sequences only and omits some clones. Under half of the omission traces to an unresolved V gene where checked; the cause of the rest is unknown. V, J and clone size reflect that table, while D and trimming were determined from the DNA. In all, the sample holds about 30,000 clones, and approximately 71% of those were seen once. Jointly, the top ten make up about 0.45% of the sample.

Points on this clone: The clone's antigen remains unknown. The input lacks base qualities; no much larger clone sits a single base away.

The healthy control group was made up of 30 to 45 blood donors, and the Finnish Red Cross blood service supplied their buffy coats. All TCR-sequenced material derived from peripheral blood: patient blood samples and healthy donor buffy coats. Ficoll-Hypaque gradient centrifugation was used to isolate peripheral blood mononuclear cells. CD4+ cells were purified magnetically from the buffy coats of healthy controls. The Gentra Puregene Cell and Tissue kit was used to extract genomic DNA, and a Qubit 2.0 fluorometer was used to measure the amount of genomic DNA. The sequence derives from a human donor in good health. Sequenced material: CD4+ T cells from blood buffy coats. The chain couples TRBV6-1 to TRBJ2-5; no D gene call is confident. The nucleotide sequence is TGTGCCAGCAGTGAAAAAGAGACCCAGTACTTC. This translates into CASSEKETQYF.